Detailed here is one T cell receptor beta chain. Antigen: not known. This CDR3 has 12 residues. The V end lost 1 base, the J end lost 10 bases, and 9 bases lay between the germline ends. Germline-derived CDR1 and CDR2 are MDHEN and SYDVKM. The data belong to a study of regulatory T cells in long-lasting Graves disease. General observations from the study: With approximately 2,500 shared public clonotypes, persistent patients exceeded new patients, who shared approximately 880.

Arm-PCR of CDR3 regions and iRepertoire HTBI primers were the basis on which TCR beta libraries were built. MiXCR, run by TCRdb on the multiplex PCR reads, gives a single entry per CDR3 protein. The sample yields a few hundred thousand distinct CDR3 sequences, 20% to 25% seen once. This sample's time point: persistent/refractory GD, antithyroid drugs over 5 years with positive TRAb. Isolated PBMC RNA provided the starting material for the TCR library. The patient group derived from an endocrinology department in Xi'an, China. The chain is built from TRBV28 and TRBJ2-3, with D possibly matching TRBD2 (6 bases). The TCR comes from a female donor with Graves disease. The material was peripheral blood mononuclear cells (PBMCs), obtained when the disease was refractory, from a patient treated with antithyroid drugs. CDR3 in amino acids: CASSLSGSSQYF. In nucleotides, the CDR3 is TGTGCCAGCAGTTTATCCGGGAGTTCGCAGTATTTT.